This TCR beta chain originates from a study of cytomegalovirus exposure and HLA in healthy donors. Study-level information: Within the Caucasian-associated ancestry cluster were under 85% of the roughly 360 genotyped donors.

V lost 5 bases and J 1 base, leaving 11 bases between the germline ends. The CDR3 has 13 residues. Germline CDR1 reads SQVTM; CDR2 reads ANQGSEA. PCR amplification relied on 60 Vbeta primers (plus 13 Jbeta primers). The protocol was immunoSEQ multiplex PCR, while the TCRdb copy is restricted to in-frame clones and leaves out a portion. The table shows around 53,000 clones, with approximately 70% occurring only once. Healthy bone marrow donors made up the donors. Nominally healthy donors provided the samples, though records likely missed some immune exposures. The rearrangement links TRBV29-1 to TRBJ2-5; D may be TRBD1 (5 bases). The clonotype comes from a man between 18 and 29 years old in good health and CMV-seronegative. The sequencing input was PBMCs. This chain's CDR3 is CSVRWGSQETQYF. The CDR3 DNA sequence: TGCAGCGTTCGTTGGGGCAGCCAAGAGACCCAGTACTTC.